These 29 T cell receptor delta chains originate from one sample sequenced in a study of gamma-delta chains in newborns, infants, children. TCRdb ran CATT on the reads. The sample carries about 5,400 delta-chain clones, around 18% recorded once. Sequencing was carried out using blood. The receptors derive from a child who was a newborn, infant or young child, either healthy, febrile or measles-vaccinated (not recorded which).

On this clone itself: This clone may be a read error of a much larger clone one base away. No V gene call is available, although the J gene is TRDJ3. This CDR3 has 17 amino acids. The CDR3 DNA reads TGTGCCTGTGACACCGCGGGGGGCTCCTGGGGCACCCGACAGATGTTTTTC. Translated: CACDTAGGSWGTRQMFF.

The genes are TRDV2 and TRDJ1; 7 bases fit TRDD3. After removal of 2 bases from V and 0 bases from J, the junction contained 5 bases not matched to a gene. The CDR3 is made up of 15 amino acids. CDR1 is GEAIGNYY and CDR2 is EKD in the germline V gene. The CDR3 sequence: CACDRLGVHTDKLIF. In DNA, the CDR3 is TGTGCCTGTGACAGGCTGGGGGTACACACCGATAAACTCATCTTT.

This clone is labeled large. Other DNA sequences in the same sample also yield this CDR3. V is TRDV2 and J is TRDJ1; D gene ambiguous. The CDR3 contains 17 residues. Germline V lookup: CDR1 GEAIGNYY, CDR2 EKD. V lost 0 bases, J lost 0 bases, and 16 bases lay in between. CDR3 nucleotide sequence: TGTGCCTGTGACACCGTGGAGGCCTGGCCGAACACCGATAAACTCATCTTT. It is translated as CACDTVEAWPNTDKLIF.

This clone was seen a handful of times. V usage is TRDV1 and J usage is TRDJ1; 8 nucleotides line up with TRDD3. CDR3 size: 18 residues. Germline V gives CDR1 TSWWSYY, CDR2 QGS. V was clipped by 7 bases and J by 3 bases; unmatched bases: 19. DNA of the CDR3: TGTGCTCTTGTGGGGGAATTCCCGCCCGTTGGGGGATCCGATAAACTCATCTTT. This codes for CALVGEFPPVGGSDKLIF.

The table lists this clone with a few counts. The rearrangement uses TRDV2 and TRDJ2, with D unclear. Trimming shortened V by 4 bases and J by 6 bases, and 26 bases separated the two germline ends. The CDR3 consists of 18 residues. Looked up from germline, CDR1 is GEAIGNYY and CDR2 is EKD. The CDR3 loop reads CACDPLRLEEKEAAQLFF. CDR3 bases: TGTGCCTGTGATCCCTTGAGGCTGGAGGAAAAAGAGGCAGCACAACTCTTCTTT.

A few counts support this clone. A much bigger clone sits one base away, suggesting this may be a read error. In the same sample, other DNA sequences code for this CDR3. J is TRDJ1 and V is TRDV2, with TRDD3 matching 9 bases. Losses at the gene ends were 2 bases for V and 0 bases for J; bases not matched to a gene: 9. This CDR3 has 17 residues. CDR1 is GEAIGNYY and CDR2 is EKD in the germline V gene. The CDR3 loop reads CACDILLGDTNTDKLIF. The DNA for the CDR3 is TGTGCCTGTGACATCCTACTGGGGGACACCAACACCGATAAACTCATCTTT.

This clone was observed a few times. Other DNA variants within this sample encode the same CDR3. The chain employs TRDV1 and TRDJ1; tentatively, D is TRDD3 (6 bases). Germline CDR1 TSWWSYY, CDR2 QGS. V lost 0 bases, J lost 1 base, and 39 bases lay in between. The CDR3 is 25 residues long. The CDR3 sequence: CALGELGPRGSGMGIPGRVTDKLIF. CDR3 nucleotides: TGTGCTCTTGGGGAACTTGGGCCTAGAGGGTCCGGGATGGGGATTCCAGGCCGGGTCACCGATAAACTCATCTTT.

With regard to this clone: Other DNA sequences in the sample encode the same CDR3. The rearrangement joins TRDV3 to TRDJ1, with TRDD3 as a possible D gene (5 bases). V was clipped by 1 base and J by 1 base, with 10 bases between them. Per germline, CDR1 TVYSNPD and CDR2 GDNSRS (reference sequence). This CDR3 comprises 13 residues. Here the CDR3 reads CAFNGLGTDKLIF. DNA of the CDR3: TGTGCCTTTAACGGGCTGGGCACCGATAAACTCATCTTT. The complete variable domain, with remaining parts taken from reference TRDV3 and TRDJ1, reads CDKVTQSSPDQTVASGSEVVLLCTYDTVYSNPDLFWYRIRPDYSFQFVFYGDNSRSEGADFTQGRFSVKHILTQKAFHLVISPVRTEDSATYYCAFNGLGTDKLIFGKGTRVTVEP.

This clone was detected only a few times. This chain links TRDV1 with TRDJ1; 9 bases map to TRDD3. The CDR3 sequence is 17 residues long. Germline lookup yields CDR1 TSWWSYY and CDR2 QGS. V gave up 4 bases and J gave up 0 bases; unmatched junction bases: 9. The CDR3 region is CALGAPLGEVYTDKLIF. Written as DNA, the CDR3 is TGTGCTCTTGGGGCCCCACTGGGGGAGGTATACACCGATAAACTCATCTTT.

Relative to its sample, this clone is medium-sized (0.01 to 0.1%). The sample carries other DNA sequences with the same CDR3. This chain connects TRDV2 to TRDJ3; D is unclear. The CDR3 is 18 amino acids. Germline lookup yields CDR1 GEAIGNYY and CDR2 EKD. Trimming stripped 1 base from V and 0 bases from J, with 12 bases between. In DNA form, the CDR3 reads TGTGCCTGTGACACGGGCGGGGCCAGCTCCTGGGACACCCGACAGATGTTTTTC. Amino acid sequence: CACDTGGASSWDTRQMFF.

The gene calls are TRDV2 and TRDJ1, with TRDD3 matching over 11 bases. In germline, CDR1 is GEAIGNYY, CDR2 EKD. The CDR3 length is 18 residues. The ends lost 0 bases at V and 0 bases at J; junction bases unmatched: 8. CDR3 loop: CACDTAGGYPGYTDKLIF. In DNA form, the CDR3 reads TGTGCCTGTGACACCGCTGGGGGATACCCTGGGTACACCGATAAACTCATCTTT.

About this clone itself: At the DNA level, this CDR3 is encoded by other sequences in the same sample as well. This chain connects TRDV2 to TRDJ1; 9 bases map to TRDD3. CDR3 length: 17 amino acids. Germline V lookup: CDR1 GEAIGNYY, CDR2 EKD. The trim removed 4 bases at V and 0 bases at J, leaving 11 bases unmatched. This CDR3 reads CACEPLGDEEYTDKLIF. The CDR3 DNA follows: TGTGCCTGTGAGCCGCTGGGGGATGAGGAGTACACCGATAAACTCATCTTT.

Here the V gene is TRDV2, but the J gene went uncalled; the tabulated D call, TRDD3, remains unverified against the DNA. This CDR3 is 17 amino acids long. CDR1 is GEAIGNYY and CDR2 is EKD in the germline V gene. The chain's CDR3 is CACDTLAGGLGVAKPFF. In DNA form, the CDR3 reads TGTGCCTGTGACACCCTTGCTGGGGGATTAGGGGTAGCAAAACCCTTCTTT.

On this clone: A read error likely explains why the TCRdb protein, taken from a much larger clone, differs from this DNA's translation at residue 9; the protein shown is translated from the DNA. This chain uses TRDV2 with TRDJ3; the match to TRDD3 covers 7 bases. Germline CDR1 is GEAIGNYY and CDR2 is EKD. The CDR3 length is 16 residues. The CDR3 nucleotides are TGTGCCTGTGACTGGGGGAGCTCCCGGGACACCCGACAGATGTTTTTC. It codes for CACDWGSSRDTRQMFF.

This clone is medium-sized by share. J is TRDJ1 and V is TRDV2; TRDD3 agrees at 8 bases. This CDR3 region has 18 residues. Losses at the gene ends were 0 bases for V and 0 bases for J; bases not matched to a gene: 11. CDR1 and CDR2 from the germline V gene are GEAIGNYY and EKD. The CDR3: CACDTVGWGDIDTDKLIF. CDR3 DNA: TGTGCCTGTGACACCGTAGGCTGGGGGGATATTGACACCGATAAACTCATCTTT.

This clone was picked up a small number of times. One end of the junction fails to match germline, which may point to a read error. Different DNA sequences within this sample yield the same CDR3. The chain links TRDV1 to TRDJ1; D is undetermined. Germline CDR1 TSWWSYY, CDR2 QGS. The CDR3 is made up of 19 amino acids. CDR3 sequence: CALGVRRPARPYLQDKLIF. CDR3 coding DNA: TGTGCTCTTGGGGTCAGGCGGCCCGCCCGTCCGTATTTACAAGATAAACTCATCTTC.

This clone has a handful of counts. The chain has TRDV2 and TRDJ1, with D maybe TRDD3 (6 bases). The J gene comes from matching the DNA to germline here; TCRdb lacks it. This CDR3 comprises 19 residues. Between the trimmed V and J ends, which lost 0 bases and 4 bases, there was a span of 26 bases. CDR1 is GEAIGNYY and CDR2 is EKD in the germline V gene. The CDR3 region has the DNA TGTGCCTGTGACACCGGCGAGATACGCGTATTGGAAAAGGGCGATAAACTCATCTTT. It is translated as CACDTGEIRVLEKGDKLIF.

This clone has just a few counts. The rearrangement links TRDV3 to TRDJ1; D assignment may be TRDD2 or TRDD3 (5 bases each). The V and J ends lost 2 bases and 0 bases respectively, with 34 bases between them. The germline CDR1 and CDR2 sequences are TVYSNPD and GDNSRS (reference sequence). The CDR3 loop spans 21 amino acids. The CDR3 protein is CAFRGPMILRGAPLYTDKLIF. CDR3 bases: TGTGCCTTTCGGGGTCCTATGATTTTGCGGGGGGCCCCACTGTACACCGATAAACTCATCTTT.

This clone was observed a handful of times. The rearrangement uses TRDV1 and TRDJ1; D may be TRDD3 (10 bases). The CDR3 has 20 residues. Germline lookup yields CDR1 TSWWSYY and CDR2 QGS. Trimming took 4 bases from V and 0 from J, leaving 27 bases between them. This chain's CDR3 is CALGAFLRYWGMPYTDKLIF. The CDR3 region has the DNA TGTGCTCTTGGGGCCTTCCTACGTTACTGGGGGATGCCGTACACCGATAAACTCATCTTT.

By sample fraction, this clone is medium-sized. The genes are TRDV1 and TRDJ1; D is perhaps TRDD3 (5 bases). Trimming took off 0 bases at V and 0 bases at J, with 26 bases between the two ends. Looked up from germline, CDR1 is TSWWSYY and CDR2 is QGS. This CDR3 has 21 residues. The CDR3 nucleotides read TGTGCTCTTGGGGAACTCTGGGACCCTATATGTCAGCCGGGGTACACCGATAAACTCATCTTT. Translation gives CALGELWDPICQPGYTDKLIF.

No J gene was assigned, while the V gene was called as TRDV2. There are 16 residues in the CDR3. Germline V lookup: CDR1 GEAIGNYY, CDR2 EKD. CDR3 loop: CACDRGGSADTDKIIF. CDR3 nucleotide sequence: TGTGCCTGTGACAGAGGGGGGTCCGCGGACACCGATAAAATCATCTTT.

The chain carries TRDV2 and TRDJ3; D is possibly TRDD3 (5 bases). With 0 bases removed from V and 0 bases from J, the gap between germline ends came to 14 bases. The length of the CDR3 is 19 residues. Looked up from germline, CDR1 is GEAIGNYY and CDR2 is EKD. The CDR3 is CACDTVSTGSSWDTRQMFF. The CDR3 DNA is TGTGCCTGTGACACCGTCTCGACTGGATCCTCCTGGGACACCCGACAGATGTTTTTC.

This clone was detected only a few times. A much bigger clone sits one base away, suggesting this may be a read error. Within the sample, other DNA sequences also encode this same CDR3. The CDR3 DNA reads as TGTGCCTGTGACGTTGTGGGGGATTCCGATAAACTCATCTTT. It specifies CACDVVGDSDKLIF. This rearrangement joins TRDV2 to TRDJ1, with 8 bases aligning to TRDD3. There are 14 residues in the CDR3. Trimming at V came to 3 bases and at J to 3 bases, leaving 5 bases not matched to a gene. CDR1 GEAIGNYY and CDR2 EKD come from the germline V gene.

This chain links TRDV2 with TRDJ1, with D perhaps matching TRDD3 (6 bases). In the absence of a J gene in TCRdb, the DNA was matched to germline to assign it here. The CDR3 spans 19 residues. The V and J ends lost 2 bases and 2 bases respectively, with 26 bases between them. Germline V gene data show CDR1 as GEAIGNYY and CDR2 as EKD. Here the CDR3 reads CACDNRGRGERTETDKLIF. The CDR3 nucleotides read TGTGCCTGTGACAACCGCGGAAGGGGGGAGAGGACAGAAACCGATAAACTCATCTTT.

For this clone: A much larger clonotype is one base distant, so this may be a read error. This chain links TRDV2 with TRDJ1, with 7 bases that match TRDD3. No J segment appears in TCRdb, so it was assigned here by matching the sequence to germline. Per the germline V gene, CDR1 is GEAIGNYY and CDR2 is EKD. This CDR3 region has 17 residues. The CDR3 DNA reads TGCGCCTGTGATTCCAACTACGGGGCCTGGGGGGAGGATAAACTCATCTTT. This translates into CACDSNYGAWGEDKLIF.

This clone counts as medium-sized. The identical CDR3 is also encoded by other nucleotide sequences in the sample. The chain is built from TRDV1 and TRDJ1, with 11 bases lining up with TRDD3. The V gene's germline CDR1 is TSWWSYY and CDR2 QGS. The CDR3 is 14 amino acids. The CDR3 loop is CALGLGDTPDKLIF. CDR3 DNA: TGTGCCCTAGGGCTGGGGGATACCCCCGATAAACTCATCTTT.

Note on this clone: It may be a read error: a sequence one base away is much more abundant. The DNA of the CDR3 is TGTGCCTGTGACCAACTGGGGGATTTGAGGGACACCGATAAACTCACCTTT. Amino acid sequence: CACDQLGDLRDTDKLTF. There is no V gene call, and the J gene is TRDJ1; the table's TRDD3 call for D was not verified on the DNA. CDR3 size: 17 residues.

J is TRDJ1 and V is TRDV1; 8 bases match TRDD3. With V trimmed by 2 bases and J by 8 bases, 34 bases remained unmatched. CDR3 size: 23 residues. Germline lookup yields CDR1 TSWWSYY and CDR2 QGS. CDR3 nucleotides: TGTGCTCTTGGGGAAGGTCCCTTCCCCGATTATACTGGGGGTCCTTCATCCCCGCCGAAACTCATCTTT. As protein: CALGEGPFPDYTGGPSSPPKLIF.

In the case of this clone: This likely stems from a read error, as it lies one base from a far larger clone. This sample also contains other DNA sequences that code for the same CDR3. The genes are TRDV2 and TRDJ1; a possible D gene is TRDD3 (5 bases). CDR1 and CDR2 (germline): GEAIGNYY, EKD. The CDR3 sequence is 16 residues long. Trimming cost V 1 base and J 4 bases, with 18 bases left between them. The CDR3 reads CACDTIASTGGDKLIF. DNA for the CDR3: TGTGCCTGTGACACAATCGCCTCTACCGGGGGCGATAAACTCATCTTT.